One T cell receptor (beta chain) is described in this entry. Its antigen is as yet unknown. Looked up from germline, CDR1 is SGHAT and CDR2 is FQNNGV. The CDR3 is 14 amino acids. The V gene lost 2 bases and the J gene lost 5 bases, with 13 bases spanning the gap. Second-dose recipients at about 4 or about 12 weeks were treated as one pooled group. The record originates from a study of T cell responses to AZD1222 COVID-19 vaccine. Points from the study as a whole: Spike-spanning, vaccine-associated CD4 TCRs were dominant at 160-218 and 743-854. Sampling captured repertoires only after the peak T cell response. Vaccination with two AZD1222 doses was followed by a rise in Spike-specific TCR breadth and depth.

The method was immunoSEQ multiplex PCR; TCRdb's version includes in-frame clones alone and lacks a portion of them. This table holds about 140,000 clones, 92% found once. This TCR was sampled from an adult who received the AZD1222 COVID-19 vaccine. V and J are TRBV11-2 and TRBJ2-7; the D gene is possibly TRBD1 (6 bases). The sample in question was peripheral blood, obtained 28 days after the second AZD1222 dose. CDR3 loop: CASSLNAGAHEQYF. CDR3 coding DNA: TGTGCCAGCAGCTTAAATGCAGGGGCCCACGAGCAGTACTTC.